The next 11 T cell receptor beta chains were all read from a single sample in a study of Graves' ophthalmopathy and Graves' hyperthyroidism. Amplification of the TCR beta CDR3 regions used RNA transcripts (as template). The first-round RT-PCR employed HTBI primers together with the Qiagen OneStep RT-PCR kit. A multiplex PCR was then performed as the second round. TCRdb recomputed calls from the multiplex PCR reads with MiXCR, one row per CDR3 protein. Of about 700,000 distinct CDR3 sequences detected, about 41% appear once; the ten largest clones hold over 2.5%. Sequenced sample: peripheral blood. The receptors originated from an adult man with Graves' ophthalmopathy.

This clonotype has just a few counts. This may come from a read error, since a much larger clone is one base off. The chain recombines TRBV7-9 with TRBJ2-5; 12 positions match TRBD1. The CDR3 covers 16 residues. Germline V gives CDR1 SEHNR, CDR2 FQNEAQ (reference sequence). V lost 3 bases to trimming and J lost 1 base; unmatched junction nucleotides: 3. As DNA, the CDR3 is TGTGCCAGCAGCTTGGGACAGGGGGCGTGCCAAGAGACCCAGTACTTC. This translates into CASSLGQGACQETQYF.

In the case of this clonotype: A much larger clone sits a single nucleotide away, making a read error possible. This sequence joins TRBV15 and TRBJ1-1; TRBD1 aligns across 9 bases. The germline V gene encodes CDR1 LNHNV and CDR2 YYDKDF (reference sequence). The CDR3 sequence is 17 residues long. The CDR3 region is CATHPGTGILRNTEASF. The CDR3, as DNA: TGTGCCACCCACCCCGGGACAGGGATATTAAGGAACACTGAAGCTTCCTTT.

At least ten counts were recorded for this clonotype. The rearrangement links TRBV9 to TRBJ2-5; 8 nucleotides match TRBD1. V lost 0 bases and J lost 4; bases outside the gene matches: 8. The CDR3 extends over 16 amino acids. CDR1 and CDR2 from the germline V gene are SGDLS and YYNGEE. The CDR3 DNA follows: TGTGCCAGCAGCGTAGCTGGACAGGGAAGGTTAGAGACCCAGTACTTC. Protein product: CASSVAGQGRLETQYF.

The chain combines TRBV15 with TRBJ2-5, with 9 bases identical to TRBD2. V was pared by 1 base and J by 9 bases, with 9 bases of the junction left unmatched. This CDR3 comprises 15 residues. The germline gives CDR1 LNHNV, CDR2 YYDKDF (reference sequence). CDR3 DNA: TGTGCCACCAGCAGAGGACCGCGGGGGGGACAGCCCCAGTACTTC. As protein: CATSRGPRGGQPQYF. Full variable domain (outside the CDR3, taken from reference TRBV15 and TRBJ2-5): DAMVIQNPRYQVTQFGKPVTLSCSQTLNHNVMYWYQQKSSQAPKLLFHYYDKDFNNEADTPDNFQSRRPNTSFCFLDIRSPGLGDTAMYLCATSRGPRGGQPQYFGPGTRLLVL.

In this sample, this clonotype turned up many times. This chain links TRBV2 with TRBJ2-2; D gene uncertain. Trimming left V 8 bases short and J 3 bases short, with 10 bases between. Germline V gives CDR1 SNHLY, CDR2 FYNNEI. The CDR3 is made up of 13 amino acids. Here the CDR3 reads CASRLRDTGELFF. CDR3 nucleotides: TGTGCCAGCCGACTCCGGGACACCGGGGAGCTGTTTTTT.

This clonotype was counted a few times. The V and J genes are TRBV27 and TRBJ2-7; 10 nucleotides align to TRBD1. Losses at the gene ends were 5 bases for V and 4 bases for J; bases not matched to a gene: 14. The CDR3 spans 17 residues. Germline CDR1 MNHEY, CDR2 SMNVEV (reference sequence). The CDR3 protein is CASSTAPALGQGYEQYF. The CDR3 DNA follows: TGTGCCAGCAGTACAGCACCGGCGTTGGGACAGGGGTACGAGCAGTACTTC.

A word on this clonotype: This could be a read error, since a much larger clone is one nucleotide away. The chain is built from TRBV6-6 and TRBJ1-6; D is ambiguous. The CDR3 runs to 15 residues. CDR1 MNHNY and CDR2 SVGAGI come from the germline V gene (reference sequence). With 8 bases removed from V and 2 bases from J, the gap between germline ends came to 13 bases. Here the CDR3 reads CASGSDLTYNSPLHF. For the CDR3, the DNA is TGTGCCAGCGGTTCAGACCTGACCTATAATTCACCCCTCCACTTT.

The chain recombines TRBV29-1 with TRBJ2-5; D may match TRBD1 or TRBD2 (6 bases each). The CDR3 contains 12 residues. Between the trimmed V and J ends, which lost 8 bases and 5 bases, there was a span of 15 bases. Germline values: CDR1 SQVTM, CDR2 ANQGSEA. CDR3: CSLGGRGETQYF. DNA of the CDR3: TGCAGCTTAGGGGGGCGTGGGGAGACCCAGTACTTC.

The chain uses TRBV10-3 and TRBJ1-5, with TRBD1 matching 7 bases. The CDR3 totals 14 residues. After removal of 10 bases from V and 3 bases from J, the junction contained 9 bases not matched to a gene. The germline V gene encodes CDR1 ENHRY and CDR2 SYGVKD. The CDR3 DNA sequence: TGTGCCAGCGAGGGGGCAGGAAACAATCAGCCCCAGCATTTT. Translation gives CASEGAGNNQPQHF.

The chain couples TRBV6-5 to TRBJ1-5; D is perhaps TRBD1 (5 bases). The CDR3 totals 15 residues. Germline values: CDR1 MNHEY, CDR2 SVGAGI. V lost 2 bases and J 3 bases, leaving 11 bases between the germline ends. The CDR3, as DNA: TGTGCCAGCAGTTACACAGCAGGGACCAATCAGCCCCAGCATTTT. Its translation is CASSYTAGTNQPQHF.

V gene TRBV7-9 combines with J gene TRBJ2-5; tentatively, D is TRBD1 or TRBD2 (5 bases each). This CDR3 contains 15 residues. V was pared by 3 bases and J by 5 bases, with 16 bases between. Germline V gene lookup returns CDR1 SEHNR and CDR2 FQNEAQ (reference sequence). As DNA, the CDR3 is TGTGCCAGCAGCTTGGGACCCGGGGCCGCGGAGACCCAGTACTTC. Its translation is CASSLGPGAAETQYF.